The T cell receptor (beta chain) under discussion was sequenced for a study of shared clonotypes between healthy human individuals. This clone showed up just once. What it binds is unknown. CD8 cells classed as naive were CD45RO-negative and positively selected for CCR7, excluding terminally differentiated effector memory CD45RA+ cells. Findings of the study overall: Across subsets, estimated richness was generally greater for naive than for memory populations. Though the depth was large, rarefaction showed that sorted-subset sequencing was incomplete.

The study ran the assay at deep level. Using immunoSEQ multiplex PCR, the repertoire was profiled, and TCRdb retains in-frame clones only, with some absent. The sample yields roughly 2.1 million clones, roughly 91% seen once. CDR1 and CDR2 from the germline V gene are LNHDA and SQIVND (reference sequence). There are 15 residues in the CDR3. The V end was cut by 5 bases, the J end by 0 bases, with 13 bases between. The rearrangement uses TRBV19 and TRBJ1-2, with D perhaps TRBD1 (5 bases). This TCR was sampled from a man aged 18 to 29 in good health. Some clones in this sample may be carry-over from other donors' samples. Sequenced input: naive CD8+ T cells from PBMCs. The CDR3 nucleotides are TGTGCCAGTAGTCCAGATGGGACGGCTAACTATGGCTACACCTTC. This gives the protein CASSPDGTANYGYTF.